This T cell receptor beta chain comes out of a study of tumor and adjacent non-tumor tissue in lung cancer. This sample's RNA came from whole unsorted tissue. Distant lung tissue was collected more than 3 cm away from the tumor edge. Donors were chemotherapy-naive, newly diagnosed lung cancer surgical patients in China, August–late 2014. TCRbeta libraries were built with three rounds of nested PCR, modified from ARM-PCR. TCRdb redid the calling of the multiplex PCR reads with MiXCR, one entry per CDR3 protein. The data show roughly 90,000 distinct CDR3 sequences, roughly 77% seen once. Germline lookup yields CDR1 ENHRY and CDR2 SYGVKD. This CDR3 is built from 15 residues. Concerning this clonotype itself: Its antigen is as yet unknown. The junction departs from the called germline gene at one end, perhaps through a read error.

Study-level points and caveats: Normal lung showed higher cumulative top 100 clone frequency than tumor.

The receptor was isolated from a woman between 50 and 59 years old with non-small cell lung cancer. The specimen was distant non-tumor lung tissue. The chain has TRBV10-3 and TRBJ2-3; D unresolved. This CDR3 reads CAISESSMGFKTRYF. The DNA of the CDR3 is TGTGCCATCAGTGAGTCGAGTATGGGCTTTAAGACGCGGTATTTT.